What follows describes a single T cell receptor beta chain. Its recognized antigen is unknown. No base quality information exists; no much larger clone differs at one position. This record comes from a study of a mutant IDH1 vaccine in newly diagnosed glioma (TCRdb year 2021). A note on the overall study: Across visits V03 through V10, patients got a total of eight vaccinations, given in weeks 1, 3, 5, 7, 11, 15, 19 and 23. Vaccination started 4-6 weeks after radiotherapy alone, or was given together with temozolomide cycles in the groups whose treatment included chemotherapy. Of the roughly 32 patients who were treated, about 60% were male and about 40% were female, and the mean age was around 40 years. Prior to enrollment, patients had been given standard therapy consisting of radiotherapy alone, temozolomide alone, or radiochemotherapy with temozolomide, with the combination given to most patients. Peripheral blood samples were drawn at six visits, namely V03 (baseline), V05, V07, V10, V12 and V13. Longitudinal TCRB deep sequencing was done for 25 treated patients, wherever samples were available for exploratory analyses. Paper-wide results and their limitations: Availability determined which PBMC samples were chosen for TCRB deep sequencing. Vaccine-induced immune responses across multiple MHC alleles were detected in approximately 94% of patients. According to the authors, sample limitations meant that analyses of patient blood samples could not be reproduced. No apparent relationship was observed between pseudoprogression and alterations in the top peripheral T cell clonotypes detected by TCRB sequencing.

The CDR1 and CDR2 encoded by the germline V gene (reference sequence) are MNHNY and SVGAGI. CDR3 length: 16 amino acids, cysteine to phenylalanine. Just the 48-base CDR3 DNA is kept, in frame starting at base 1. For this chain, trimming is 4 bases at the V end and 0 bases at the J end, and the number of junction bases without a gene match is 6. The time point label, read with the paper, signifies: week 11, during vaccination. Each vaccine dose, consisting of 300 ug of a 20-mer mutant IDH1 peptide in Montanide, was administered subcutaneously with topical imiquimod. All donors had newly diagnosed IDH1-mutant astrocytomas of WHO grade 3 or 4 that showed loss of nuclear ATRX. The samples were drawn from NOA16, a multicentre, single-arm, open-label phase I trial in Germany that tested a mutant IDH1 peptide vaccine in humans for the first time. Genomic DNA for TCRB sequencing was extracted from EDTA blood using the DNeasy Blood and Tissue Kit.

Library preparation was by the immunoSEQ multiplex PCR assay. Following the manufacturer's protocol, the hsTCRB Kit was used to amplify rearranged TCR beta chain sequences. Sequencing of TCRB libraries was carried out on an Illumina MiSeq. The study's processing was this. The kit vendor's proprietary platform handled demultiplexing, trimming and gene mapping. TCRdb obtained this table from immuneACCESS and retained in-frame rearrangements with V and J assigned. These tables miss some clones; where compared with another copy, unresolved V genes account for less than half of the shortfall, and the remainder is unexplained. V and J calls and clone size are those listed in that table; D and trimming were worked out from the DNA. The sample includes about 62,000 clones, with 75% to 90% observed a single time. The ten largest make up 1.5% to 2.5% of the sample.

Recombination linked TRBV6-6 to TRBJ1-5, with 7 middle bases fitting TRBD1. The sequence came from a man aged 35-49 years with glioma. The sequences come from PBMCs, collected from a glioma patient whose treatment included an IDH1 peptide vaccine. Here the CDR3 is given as CASSFLQGFSNQPQHF. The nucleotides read TGTGCCAGCAGTTTTTTACAGGGGTTTAGCAATCAGCCCCAGCATTTT.